This T cell receptor (beta chain) was sequenced in a study of OX40 agonist ivuxolimab in advanced cancers. Overall study context: Having had anti-PD-1, anti-PD-L1 or anti-CTLA-4 therapy before was allowed, and approximately 40% had some.

With regard to this clone: Its cognate antigen is unknown.

CDR3 size: 14 residues. V was clipped by 6 bases and J by 7 bases; unmatched bases: 11. CDR1 is LNHDA, CDR2 SQIVND, per germline (reference sequence). Sequenced by immunoSEQ multiplex PCR; TCRdb stores in-frame clones only, minus some. This sample has 35,000 to 50,000 clones; roughly 90% occur once, and the top ten carry over 1%. Findings and caveats of the study: There were also nonresponders showing low normalized T-cell clonal expansion. Compared with CD4+, CD8+ T cells on average had more expanded clones.

This clonotype was sampled from an adult with an advanced solid tumor such as melanoma, head and neck, liver or kidney cancer. The V gene is TRBV19, the J gene TRBJ2-5, with TRBD2 matching 7 bases. The specimen comprised CD4+ or CD8+ T cells sorted from blood, sampled in a trial of the OX40 agonist ivuxolimab. CDR3 sequence reads: CASSGGTPGGTQYF. The CDR3 DNA reads as TGTGCCAGTAGCGGCGGGACCCCGGGGGGGACCCAGTACTTC.